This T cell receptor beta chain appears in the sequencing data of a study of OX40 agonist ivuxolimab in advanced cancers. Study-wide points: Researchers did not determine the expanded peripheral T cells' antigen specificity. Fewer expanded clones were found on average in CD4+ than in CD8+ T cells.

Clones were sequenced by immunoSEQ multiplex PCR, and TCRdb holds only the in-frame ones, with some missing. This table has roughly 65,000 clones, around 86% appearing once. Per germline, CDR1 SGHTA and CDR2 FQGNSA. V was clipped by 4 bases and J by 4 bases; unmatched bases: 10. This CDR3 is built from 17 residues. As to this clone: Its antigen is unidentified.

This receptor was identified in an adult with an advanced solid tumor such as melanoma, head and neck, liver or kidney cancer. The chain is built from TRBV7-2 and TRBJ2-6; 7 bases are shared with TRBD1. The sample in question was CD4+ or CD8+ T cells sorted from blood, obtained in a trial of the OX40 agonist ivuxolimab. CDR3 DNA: TGTGCCAGCAGCTCTAGACTCACAGGGGCCGGGGCCAACGTCCTGACTTTC. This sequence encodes CASSSRLTGAGANVLTF.